This record concerns one TCR beta chain sequence. This clone was detected a few times. No cognate antigen has been identified for it. No clone much larger than this one lies a single base away; base qualities are absent. The data belong to a study of CD8+ T cells in alopecia areata (dated by TCRdb to the late 2010s). As for the study more broadly: Treated patients were enrolled in an open-label pilot trial of oral tofacitinib at 5 to 10 mg twice daily for moderate-to-severe alopecia areata. RNA was extracted with the PAXgene miRNA kit for fixed scalp, the miRNeasy kit for PBMCs, and the RNeasy kit for mouse skin. Biopsies were taken from tofacitinib-treated patients at baseline and again at 4 and 24 weeks into treatment, and several of those patients also had a later scalp biopsy. Clonality in the scalp was compared among normal scalp (n=4), patchy alopecia areata scalp (n=8), and alopecia totalis/universalis scalp (n=8). TCRbeta CDR3 regions were amplified by immunoSEQ multiplex PCR using 35 Vbeta forward and 13 Jbeta reverse primers. High-throughput TCRbeta sequencing was used to examine T cell clonal expansion in alopecia areata in both the C3H/HeJ mouse model and human patients. Tofacitinib was given for 6 to 18 months, followed by 6 months of follow-up off drug to assess delayed response and recurrence. Human TCRbeta sequencing covered scalp tissue and sorted CD4+ and CD8+ peripheral blood T cells from patchy and totalis/universalis alopecia areata patients and healthy controls. In treated patients, disease severity was measured using the SALT score, which gives the percentage of scalp surface area affected. Overall results and qualifications from the work: Many expanded lesional clones were found to persist in scalp and blood during tofacitinib treatment, and relapse after treatment cessation may be partly explained by this persistence. Unlike mouse skin, which is dominated by gammadelta T cells, normal human skin has resident alphabeta T cells that are also sequenced, and this complicates analysis of the scalp TCR repertoire. Compared with normal scalp, lesional scalp had higher clonality and more expanded CD8+ clones, particularly in alopecia totalis/universalis, a pattern that suggests antigenic drive. The treated cohort was small, with a single nonresponder, so links between baseline CD8+ expansion and response need larger studies. Compared with mice, TCR sequences shared between patients were less clear, possibly partly because of HLA diversity across the patient population. Tofacitinib significantly lowered scalp clonality and the number of expanded CD8+ clones among the top 100 scalp clones.

What this sample's time point label stands for: 4 weeks on oral tofacitinib. Taken with the paper, the label for treatment or condition translates to: oral pan-JAK inhibitor, 5-10 mg twice daily. Peripheral blood and lesional scalp punch biopsies were obtained from patients with alopecia areata. PBMCs were isolated by density centrifugation and stained for CD3, CD4 and CD8, after which CD4+ and CD8+ T cells were sorted on a FACSAria. The CDR3 measures 15 amino acids from cysteine to phenylalanine. The read is trimmed to its CDR3 DNA, 45 bases read in frame from base 1. For this chain, trimming is 0 bases at the V end and 0 bases at the J end, and the number of junction bases without a gene match is 4. For CDR1 and CDR2, the germline V gene lists SQVTM and ANQGSEA. Receptor amplification or capture employed the immunoSEQ multiplex PCR assay. RNA was extracted from all samples and reverse transcribed into cDNA, which served as template for TCR sequencing. First-strand cDNA was synthesized using SuperScript III with a 2:1 mix of oligo-dT and random hexamers. A synthetic immune receptor repertoire was used to measure amplification bias, and any remaining bias was corrected computationally. For the original study's pipeline: Raw reads were preprocessed for error removal, and CDR3 was defined according to IMGT conventions as running from the conserved cysteine to phenylalanine. Clonality was computed by normalizing Shannon entropy by log2 of the number of productive unique TCRs and subtracting the result from 1. Whether scalp clones were CD4 or CD8 was inferred by matching scalp TCRbeta sequences against CD4 and CD8 repertoires sorted from blood. The table was pulled from immuneACCESS by TCRdb, which kept in-frame rearrangements only. Such tables lose some clones; where checked, under half of the loss comes from unresolved V genes, and the rest has no known cause. That table furnishes V, J and clone size, whereas the DNA furnished D and trimming. The sample contains 130,000 or so clones, over 60% of them found a single time. Jointly, the top ten make up approximately 5.1% of the sample.

The chain is assembled from TRBV29-1 and TRBJ1-1; 7 junctional bases match TRBD1. The TCR comes from a human donor with alopecia areata. The source was CD4+ T cells sorted from blood, collected at week 4, from a patient treated with tofacitinib. The nucleotides read TGCAGCGTTGAAGATCCAGGGGGGGTGAACACTGAAGCTTTCTTT. This is translated as CSVEDPGGVNTEAFF.